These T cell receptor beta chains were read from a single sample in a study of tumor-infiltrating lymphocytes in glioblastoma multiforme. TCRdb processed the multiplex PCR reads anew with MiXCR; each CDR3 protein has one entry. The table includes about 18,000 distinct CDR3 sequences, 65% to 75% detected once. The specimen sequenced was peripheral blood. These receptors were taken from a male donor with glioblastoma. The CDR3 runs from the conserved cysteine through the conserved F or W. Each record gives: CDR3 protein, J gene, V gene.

CDR3aa: CASSPGPPYEQYF
j_gene: TRBJ2-7
v_gene: TRBV11-2

CDR3aa: CASRWKGQRPDTQYF
j_gene: TRBJ2-3
v_gene: TRBV11-2

CDR3aa: CSASSGANVLTF
j_gene: TRBJ2-6
v_gene: TRBV20-1

CDR3aa: CASSLAGAGNTIYF
j_gene: TRBJ1-3
v_gene: TRBV6-5

CDR3aa: CSARWQAYNEQFF
j_gene: TRBJ2-1
v_gene: TRBV20-1

CDR3aa: CSVEDGQVNTEAFF
j_gene: TRBJ1-1
v_gene: TRBV29-1

CDR3aa: CASSLGHLAGDQNDEQFF
j_gene: TRBJ2-1
v_gene: TRBV5-6

CDR3aa: CSARRQGSYNEQFF
j_gene: TRBJ2-1
v_gene: TRBV20-1

CDR3aa: CSARDFLACGTDMQYF
j_gene: TRBJ2-3
v_gene: TRBV20-1

CDR3aa: CASSTDIGQYTQETQYF
j_gene: TRBJ2-5
v_gene: TRBV11-2

CDR3aa: CARSFSIGTSGFGLSYNEQFF
j_gene: TRBJ2-1
v_gene: TRBV28

CDR3aa: CVSRLDRVLNNEQLF
j_gene: TRBJ2-1
v_gene: TRBV11-2

CDR3aa: CASSGTGRTYEQYF
j_gene: TRBJ2-7
v_gene: TRBV12-3/TRBV12-4

CDR3aa: CASSSNPGRTLVAFF
j_gene: TRBJ1-1
v_gene: TRBV11-1

CDR3aa: CSVQQCKETQYF
j_gene: TRBJ2-5
v_gene: TRBV29-1

CDR3aa: CVSSQGQGNEQLF
j_gene: TRBJ2-1
v_gene: TRBV11-3

CDR3aa: CSASAGLAGGTGANVLTF
j_gene: TRBJ2-6
v_gene: TRBV20-1

CDR3aa: CAWSVFGVAWTKNIQYF
j_gene: TRBJ2-4
v_gene: TRBV30

CDR3aa: CASSLATPAYNEQFF
j_gene: TRBJ2-1
v_gene: TRBV11-3